One and the same sample provided the 9 T cell receptor beta chains below, sequenced in a study of OX40 agonist ivuxolimab in advanced cancers. Profiling relied on immunoSEQ multiplex PCR, and the TCRdb table lists in-frame clones only, not all of them. Altogether 75,000 to 90,000 clones are present, roughly 92% being singletons, with the ten largest covering 2.5% to 3%. The sample consisted of CD4+ or CD8+ T cells sorted from blood, taken in a trial of the OX40 agonist ivuxolimab. The receptors were gathered from an adult with an advanced solid tumor such as melanoma, head and neck, liver or kidney cancer.

The chain joins TRBV7-8 to TRBJ1-5; TRBD1 agrees at 7 bases. This CDR3 spans 14 amino acids. Trimming cost V 4 bases and J 6 bases; bases outside gene matches: 6. Germline V CDR1 and CDR2: SGHVS, FQNEAQ. CDR3 residues: CASSSRGSLQPQHF. CDR3 in DNA: TGTGCCAGCAGCTCCAGGGGGTCTCTTCAGCCCCAGCATTTT.

The gene calls are TRBV5-4 and TRBJ1-2; D unresolved. The ends were cut back, 3 bases at V and 4 bases at J, with 16 bases in the middle. The CDR3 is 15 amino acids. The germline V gene has CDR1 SGHNT and CDR2 YYREEE (reference sequence). CDR3 nucleotide sequence: TGTGCCAGCAGCTCCCCGGTGGGCGCCGCCTATGGCTACACCTTC. It specifies CASSSPVGAAYGYTF.

This sequence joins TRBV6-6 and TRBJ1-6; a possible D gene is TRBD1 (6 bases). The germline V gene encodes CDR1 MNHNY and CDR2 SVGAGI (reference sequence). The CDR3 sequence is 13 residues long. The V and J ends lost 8 bases and 2 bases respectively, with 7 bases between them. Written as DNA, the CDR3 is TGTGCCAGCCAGGGGACCTATAATTCACCCCTCCACTTT. Residues: CASQGTYNSPLHF.

Points on this clone: The same CDR3 arises from other DNA sequences in this sample as well. The CDR3 reads CASSLALGNEKLFF. The CDR3 DNA reads as TGCGCCAGCAGCTTGGCCCTAGGTAATGAAAAACTGTTTTTT. V gene TRBV5-1 combines with J gene TRBJ1-4; the D is unclear. The CDR3 runs 14 residues. The V end was cut by 0 bases, the J end by 4 bases, with 7 bases between. Germline CDR1 reads SGHRS; CDR2 reads YFSETQ.

This chain joins TRBV5-1 and TRBJ2-1, with 7 bases aligning to TRBD2. CDR1 and CDR2 (germline): SGHRS, YFSETQ. The CDR3 extends over 16 amino acids. The trim removed 2 bases at V and 0 bases at J, leaving 5 bases unmatched. The CDR3 nucleotides read TGCGCCAGCAGCTTTCTAGCGGACCTCTCCTACAATGAGCAGTTCTTC. Its protein is CASSFLADLSYNEQFF.

The chain recombines TRBV18 with TRBJ2-5; perhaps TRBD2 as D (6 bases). The CDR3 totals 14 residues. CDR1 and CDR2 from the germline V gene are KGHSH and LQKENI. The germline V and J ends were trimmed by 3 bases and 3 bases, with 11 bases remaining between them. The CDR3 sequence: CASSPSGSEETQYF. The CDR3 nucleotides are TGTGCCAGCTCACCTTCCGGGAGCGAAGAGACCCAGTACTTC.

The rearrangement uses TRBV7-2 and TRBJ1-4; the D is unclear. Germline V gives CDR1 SGHTA, CDR2 FQGNSA. The CDR3 has 13 amino acids. The V end lost 4 bases, the J end lost 4 bases, and 7 bases lay between the germline ends. CDR3: CASSSDVNEKLFF. The CDR3 region has the DNA TGTGCCAGCAGCTCTGATGTTAATGAAAAACTGTTTTTT.

J is TRBJ2-5 and V is TRBV5-4; D is perhaps TRBD2 (6 bases). The V end lost 2 bases, the J end lost 1 base, and 9 bases lay between the germline ends. Per germline, CDR1 SGHNT and CDR2 YYREEE (reference sequence). This CDR3 region has 14 residues. The DNA of the CDR3 is TGTGCCAGCAGCTTATCGGGGGTCCAAGAGACCCAGTACTTC. Translated: CASSLSGVQETQYF.

The CDR3: CASSLVGSASGTYEQYF. The CDR3 DNA follows: TGCGCCAGCAGCTTGGTAGGATCCGCTAGCGGGACCTACGAGCAGTACTTC. The chain is built from TRBV5-1 and TRBJ2-7, with 9 bases aligning to TRBD2. The CDR3 has 17 amino acids. Germline V gene data show CDR1 as SGHRS and CDR2 as YFSETQ. J was trimmed by 2 bases and V by 0 bases; bases with no gene match: 9.